This TCR beta chain was identified in a study of T cell repertoires in cytomegalovirus infection. With 5 bases clipped from V and 9 bases from J, the junction kept 11 bases outside the gene matches. Germline V gene lookup returns CDR1 MNHNY and CDR2 SVGAGI (reference sequence). The CDR3 contains 15 residues. This clonotype occurred a few times. TCRdb independently ran MiXCR on the reads; one entry per CDR3 protein. The table has fewer than 300,000 distinct CDR3 sequences, about 25% seen once. The clonotype originates from a human donor in good health (CMV status not recorded). Some clones in this sample may be carry-over from other donors' samples. The genes are TRBV6-6 and TRBJ2-1; TRBD2 matches 9 bases. The specimen sequenced was PBMCs. CDR3 in amino acids: CASSGVAGGPTEQFF. The CDR3 DNA reads as TGTGCCAGCAGTGGGGTGGCGGGAGGGCCCACTGAGCAGTTCTTC.